The T cell receptor beta chain described here comes from a study of CD8+CD57+ T cells in acquired aplastic anemia. Study-wide background: Sorted CD4+ and CD8+ cell DNA averaged roughly 3.2 ug.

A note on this clonotype: As yet, its antigen is unknown.

Study results and caveats: Roughly 31 was the count of CD8+ CDR3 sequences that patients shared with controls. Significance was not reached for CD8+ Simpson's diversity between patients and controls.

Template material for TCR beta VDJ and CDR3 profiling consisted of genomic DNA. MiXCR, applied by TCRdb to the reads, yields one record per CDR3 protein. The data show about 180,000 distinct CDR3 sequences, less than 65% seen once. All sequencing subjects had displayed CD8+CD57+ cell expansion on flow cytometry. The cohort consisted entirely of patients having severe acquired aplastic anemia. Trimming stripped 3 bases from V and 2 bases from J, with 12 bases between. This CDR3 contains 14 residues. Germline V gives CDR1 DFQATT, CDR2 SNEGSKA (reference sequence). This receptor was obtained from a human donor with aplastic anemia. V usage is TRBV20-1 and J usage is TRBJ2-3; unclear D gene. The specimen sequenced was sorted CD4+, CD8+, or CD8+CD57+ T cells (not recorded which) from PBMCs. CDR3 bases: TGCAGTGCTAGTATCCCGGAGCCCACAGATACGCAGTATTTT. Protein: CSASIPEPTDTQYF.